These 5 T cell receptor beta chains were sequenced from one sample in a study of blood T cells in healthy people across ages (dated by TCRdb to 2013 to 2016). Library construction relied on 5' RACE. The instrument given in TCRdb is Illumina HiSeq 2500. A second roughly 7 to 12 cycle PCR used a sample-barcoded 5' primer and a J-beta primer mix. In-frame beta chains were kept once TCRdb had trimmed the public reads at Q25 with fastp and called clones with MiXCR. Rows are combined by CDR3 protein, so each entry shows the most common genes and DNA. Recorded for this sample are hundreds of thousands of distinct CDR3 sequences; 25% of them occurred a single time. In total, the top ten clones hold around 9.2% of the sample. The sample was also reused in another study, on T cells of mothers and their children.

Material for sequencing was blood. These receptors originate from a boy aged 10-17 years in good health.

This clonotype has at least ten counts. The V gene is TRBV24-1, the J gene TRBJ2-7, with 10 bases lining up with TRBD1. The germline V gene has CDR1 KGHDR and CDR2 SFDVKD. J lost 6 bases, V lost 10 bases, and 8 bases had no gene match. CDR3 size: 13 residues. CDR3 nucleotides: TGTGCCACGTCCGGGACAGGGGCTGGCGAGCAGTACTTC. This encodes CATSGTGAGEQYF.

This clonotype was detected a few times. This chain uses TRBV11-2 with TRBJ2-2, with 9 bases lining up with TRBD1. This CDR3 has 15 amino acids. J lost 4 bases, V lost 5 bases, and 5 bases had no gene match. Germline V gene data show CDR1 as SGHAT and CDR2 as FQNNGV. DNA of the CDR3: TGTGCCAGCAGCGCACAGGGGGCGAGCACCGGGGAGCTGTTTTTT. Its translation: CASSAQGASTGELFF.

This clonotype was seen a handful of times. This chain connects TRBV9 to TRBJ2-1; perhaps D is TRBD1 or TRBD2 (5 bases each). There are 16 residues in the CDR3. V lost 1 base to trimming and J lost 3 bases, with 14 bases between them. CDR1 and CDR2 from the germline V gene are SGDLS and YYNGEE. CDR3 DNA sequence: TGTGCCAGCAGCGTACCATCCGGGACGGTCTACAATGAGCAGTTCTTC. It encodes CASSVPSGTVYNEQFF.

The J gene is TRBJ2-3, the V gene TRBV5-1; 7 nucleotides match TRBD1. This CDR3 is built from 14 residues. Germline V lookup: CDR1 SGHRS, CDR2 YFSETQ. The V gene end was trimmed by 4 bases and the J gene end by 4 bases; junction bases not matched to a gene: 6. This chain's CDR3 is CASSPTGFSDTQYF. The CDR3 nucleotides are TGCGCCAGCAGCCCGACAGGGTTTTCAGATACGCAGTATTTT.

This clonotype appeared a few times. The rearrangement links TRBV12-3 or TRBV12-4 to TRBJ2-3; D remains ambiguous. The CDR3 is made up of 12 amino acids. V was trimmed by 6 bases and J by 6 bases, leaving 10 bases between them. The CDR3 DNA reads TGTGCCAGCAGCGCCGCATTGGATACGCAGTATTTT. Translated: CASSAALDTQYF.